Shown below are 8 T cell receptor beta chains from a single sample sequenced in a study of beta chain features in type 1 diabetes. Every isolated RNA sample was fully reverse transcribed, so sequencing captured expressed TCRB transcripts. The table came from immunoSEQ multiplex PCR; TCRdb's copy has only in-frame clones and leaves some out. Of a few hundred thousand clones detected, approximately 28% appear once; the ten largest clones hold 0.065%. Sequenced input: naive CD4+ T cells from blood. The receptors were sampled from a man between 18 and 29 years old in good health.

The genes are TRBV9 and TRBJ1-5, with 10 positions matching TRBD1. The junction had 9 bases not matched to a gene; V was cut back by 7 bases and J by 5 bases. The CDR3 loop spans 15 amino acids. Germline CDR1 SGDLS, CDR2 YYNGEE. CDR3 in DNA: TGTGCCAGCTCTCCCGGGACAGGGGAACATCAGCCCCAGCATTTT. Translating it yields CASSPGTGEHQPQHF.

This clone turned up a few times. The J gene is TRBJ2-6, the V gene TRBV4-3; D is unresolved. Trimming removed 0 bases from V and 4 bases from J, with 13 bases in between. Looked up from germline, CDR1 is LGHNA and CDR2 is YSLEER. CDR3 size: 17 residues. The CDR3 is CASSQDRASWGANVLTF. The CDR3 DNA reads TGCGCCAGCAGCCAAGACCGAGCGTCTTGGGGGGCCAACGTCCTGACTTTC.

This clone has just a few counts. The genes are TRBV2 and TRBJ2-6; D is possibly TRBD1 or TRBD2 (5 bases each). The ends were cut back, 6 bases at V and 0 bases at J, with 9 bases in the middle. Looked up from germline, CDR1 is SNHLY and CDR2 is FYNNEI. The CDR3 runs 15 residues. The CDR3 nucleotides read TGTGCCAGCAGCTGGGACGTCTCTGGGGCCAACGTCCTGACTTTC. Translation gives CASSWDVSGANVLTF.

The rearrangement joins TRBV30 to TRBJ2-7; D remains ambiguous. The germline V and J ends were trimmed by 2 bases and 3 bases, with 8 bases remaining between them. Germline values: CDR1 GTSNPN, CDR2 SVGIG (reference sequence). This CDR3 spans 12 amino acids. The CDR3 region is CAWSWASYEQYF. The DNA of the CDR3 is TGTGCCTGGAGTTGGGCCAGCTACGAGCAGTACTTC.

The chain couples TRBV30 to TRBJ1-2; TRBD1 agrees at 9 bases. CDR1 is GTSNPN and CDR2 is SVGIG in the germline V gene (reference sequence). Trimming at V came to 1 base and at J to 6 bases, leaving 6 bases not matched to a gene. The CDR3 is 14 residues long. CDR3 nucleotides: TGTGCCTGGAGTGGAGAAGACAGGGGGGATGGCTACACCTTC. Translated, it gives CAWSGEDRGDGYTF.

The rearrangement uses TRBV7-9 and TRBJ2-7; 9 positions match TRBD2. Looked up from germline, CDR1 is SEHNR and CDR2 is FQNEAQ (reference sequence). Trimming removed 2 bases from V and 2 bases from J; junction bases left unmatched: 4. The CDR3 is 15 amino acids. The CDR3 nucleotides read TGTGCCAGCAGCTTATCCCGGACTAGCGCCTACGAGCAGTACTTC. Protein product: CASSLSRTSAYEQYF.

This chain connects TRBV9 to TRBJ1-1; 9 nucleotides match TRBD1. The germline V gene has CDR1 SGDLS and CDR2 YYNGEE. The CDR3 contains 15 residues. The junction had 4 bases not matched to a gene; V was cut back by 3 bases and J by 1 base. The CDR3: CASSADRGWNTEAFF. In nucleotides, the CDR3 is TGTGCCAGCAGCGCCGACAGGGGGTGGAACACTGAAGCTTTCTTT. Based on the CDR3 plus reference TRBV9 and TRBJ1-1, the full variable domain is DSGVTQTPKHLITATGQRVTLRCSPRSGDLSVYWYQQSLDQGLQFLIQYYNGEERAKGNILERFSAQQFPDLHSELNLSSLELGDSALYFCASSADRGWNTEAFFGQGTRLTVV.

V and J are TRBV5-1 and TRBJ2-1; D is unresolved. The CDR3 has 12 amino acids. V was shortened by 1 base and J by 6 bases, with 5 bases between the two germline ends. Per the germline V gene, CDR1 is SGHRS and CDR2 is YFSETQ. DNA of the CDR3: TGCGCCAGCAGCTTGCGGTTCAATGAGCAGTTCTTC. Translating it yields CASSLRFNEQFF.